This T cell receptor (beta chain) was sequenced for a study of blood T cell repertoires in COVID-19. Per the original methods: Researchers report that nucleated cell counts were estimated from reference gene primer amplification. Sequenced by immunoSEQ multiplex PCR; TCRdb stores in-frame clones only, minus some. Clone size and V and J calls were adopted from that table, with D and trimming inferred from the DNA. The table records roughly 160,000 clones, 85% to 95% of them present only once. CDR1 is ENHRY and CDR2 is SYGVKD in the germline V gene. V gave up 2 bases and J gave up 6 bases; unmatched junction bases: 1. The CDR3 extends over 15 amino acids.

The chain has TRBV10-3 and TRBJ1-6; TRBD1 aligns across 10 bases. The source material was peripheral blood. The receptor's source is a man aged 50 to 60 with acute or convalescent COVID-19. The CDR3 DNA reads as TGTGCCATCAGTGAGGGACAGGGGGGTAATTCACCCCTCCACTTT. This encodes CAISEGQGGNSPLHF.